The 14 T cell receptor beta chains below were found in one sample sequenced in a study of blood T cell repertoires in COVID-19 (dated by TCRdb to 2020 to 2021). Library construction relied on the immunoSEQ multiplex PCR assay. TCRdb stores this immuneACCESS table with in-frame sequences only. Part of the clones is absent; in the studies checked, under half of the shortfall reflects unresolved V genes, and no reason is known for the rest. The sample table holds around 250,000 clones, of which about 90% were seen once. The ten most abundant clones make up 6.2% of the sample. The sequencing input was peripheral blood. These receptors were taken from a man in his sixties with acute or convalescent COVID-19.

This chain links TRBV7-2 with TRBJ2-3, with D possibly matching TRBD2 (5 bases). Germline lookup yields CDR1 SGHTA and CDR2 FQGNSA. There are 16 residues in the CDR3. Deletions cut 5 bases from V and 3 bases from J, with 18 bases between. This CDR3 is CASSPNPASWTDTQYF. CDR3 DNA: TGTGCCAGCAGCCCCAACCCCGCTAGCTGGACAGATACGCAGTATTTT.

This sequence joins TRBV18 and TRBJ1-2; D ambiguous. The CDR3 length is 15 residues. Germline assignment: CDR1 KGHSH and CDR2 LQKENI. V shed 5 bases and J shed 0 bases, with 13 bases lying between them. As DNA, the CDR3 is TGTGCCAGCTCAACAACCCCATCAGCTAACTATGGCTACACCTTC. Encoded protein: CASSTTPSANYGYTF.

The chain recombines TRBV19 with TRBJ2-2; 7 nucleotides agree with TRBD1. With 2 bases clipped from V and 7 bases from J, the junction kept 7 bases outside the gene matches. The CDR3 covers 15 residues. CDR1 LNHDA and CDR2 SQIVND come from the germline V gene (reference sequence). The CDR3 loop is CASSIRQGEIGELFF. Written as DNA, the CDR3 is TGTGCCAGTAGTATAAGGCAGGGGGAGATCGGGGAGCTGTTTTTT. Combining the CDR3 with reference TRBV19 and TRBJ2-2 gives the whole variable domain DGGITQSPKYLFRKEGQNVTLSCEQNLNHDAMYWYRQDPGQGLRLIYYSQIVNDFQKGDIAEGYSVSREKKESFPLTVTSAQKNPTAFYLCASSIRQGEIGELFFGEGSRLTVL.

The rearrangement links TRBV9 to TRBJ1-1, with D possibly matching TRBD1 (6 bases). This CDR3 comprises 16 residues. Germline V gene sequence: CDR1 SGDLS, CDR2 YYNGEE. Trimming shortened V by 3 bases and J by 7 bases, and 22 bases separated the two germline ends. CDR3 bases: TGTGCCAGCAGCGGGAACCAGGAGGGGGGGTGGTTTGAAGCTTTCTTT. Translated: CASSGNQEGGWFEAFF. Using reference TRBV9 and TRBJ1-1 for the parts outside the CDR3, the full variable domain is DSGVTQTPKHLITATGQRVTLRCSPRSGDLSVYWYQQSLDQGLQFLIQYYNGEERAKGNILERFSAQQFPDLHSELNLSSLELGDSALYFCASSGNQEGGWFEAFFGQGTRLTVV.

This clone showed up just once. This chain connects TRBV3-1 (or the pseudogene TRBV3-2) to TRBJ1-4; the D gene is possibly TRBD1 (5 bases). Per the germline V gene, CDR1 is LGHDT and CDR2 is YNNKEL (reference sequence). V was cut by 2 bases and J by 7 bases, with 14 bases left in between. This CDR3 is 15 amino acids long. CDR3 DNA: TGTGCCAGCAGCCAAAGGCCTCAGGGAGGTGAAAAACTGTTTTTT. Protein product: CASSQRPQGGEKLFF.

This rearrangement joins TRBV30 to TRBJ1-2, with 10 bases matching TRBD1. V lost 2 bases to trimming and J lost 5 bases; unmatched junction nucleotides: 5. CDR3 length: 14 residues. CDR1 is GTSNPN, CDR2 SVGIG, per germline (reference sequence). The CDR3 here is CAWSSTGGTYGYTF. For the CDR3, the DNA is TGTGCCTGGAGTTCGACAGGGGGCACTTATGGCTACACCTTC.

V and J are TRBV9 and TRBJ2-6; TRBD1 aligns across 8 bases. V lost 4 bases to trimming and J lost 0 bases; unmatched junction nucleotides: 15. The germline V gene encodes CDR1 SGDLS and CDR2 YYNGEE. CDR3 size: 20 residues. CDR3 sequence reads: CASSPRGSGQVYSGANVLTF. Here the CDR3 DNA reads TGTGCCAGCAGCCCTCGTGGGTCGGGACAGGTTTACTCTGGGGCCAACGTCCTGACTTTC.

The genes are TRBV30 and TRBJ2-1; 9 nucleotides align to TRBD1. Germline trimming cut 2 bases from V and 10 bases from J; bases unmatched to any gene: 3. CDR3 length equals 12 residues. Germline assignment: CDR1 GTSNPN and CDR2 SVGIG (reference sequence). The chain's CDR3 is CAWSLTGGEQFF. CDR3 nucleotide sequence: TGTGCCTGGAGTTTAACAGGGGGCGAGCAGTTCTTC. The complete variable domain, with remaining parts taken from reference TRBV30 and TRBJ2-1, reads SQTIHQWPATLVQPVGSPLSLECTVEGTSNPNLYWYRQAAGRGLQLLFYSVGIGQISSEVPQNLSASRPQDRQFILSSKKLLLSDSGFYLCAWSLTGGEQFFGPGTRLTVL.

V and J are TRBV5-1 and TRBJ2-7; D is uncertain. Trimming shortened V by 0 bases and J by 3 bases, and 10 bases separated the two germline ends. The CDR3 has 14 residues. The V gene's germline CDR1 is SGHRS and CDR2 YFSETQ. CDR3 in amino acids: CASSLEAQNYEQYF. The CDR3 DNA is TGCGCCAGCAGCTTGGAGGCACAGAACTACGAGCAGTACTTC.

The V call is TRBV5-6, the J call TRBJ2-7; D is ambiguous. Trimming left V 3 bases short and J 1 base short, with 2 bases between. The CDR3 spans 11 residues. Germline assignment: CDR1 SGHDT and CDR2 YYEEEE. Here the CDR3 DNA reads TGTGCCAGCAGCTCATCCTACGAGCAGTACTTC. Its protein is CASSSSYEQYF.

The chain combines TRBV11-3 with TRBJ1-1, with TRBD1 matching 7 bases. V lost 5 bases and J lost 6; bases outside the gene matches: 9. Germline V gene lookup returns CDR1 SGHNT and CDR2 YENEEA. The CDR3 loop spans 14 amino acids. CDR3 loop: CASSAQGRGSEAFF. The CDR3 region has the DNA TGTGCCAGCAGCGCCCAAGGCAGGGGGTCTGAAGCTTTCTTT.

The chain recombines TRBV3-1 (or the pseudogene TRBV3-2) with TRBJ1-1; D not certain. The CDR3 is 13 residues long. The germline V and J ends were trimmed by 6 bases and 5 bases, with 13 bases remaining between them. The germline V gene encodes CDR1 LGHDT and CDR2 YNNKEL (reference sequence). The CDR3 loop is CASRSTAGTEAFF. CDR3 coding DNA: TGTGCCAGCAGATCTACAGCGGGGACTGAAGCTTTCTTT.

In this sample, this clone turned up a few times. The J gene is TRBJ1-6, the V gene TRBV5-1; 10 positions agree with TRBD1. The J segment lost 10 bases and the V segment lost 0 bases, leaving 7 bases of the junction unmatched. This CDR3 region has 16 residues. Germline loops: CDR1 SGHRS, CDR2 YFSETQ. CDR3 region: CASSLAVDRGRSPLHF. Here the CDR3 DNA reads TGCGCCAGCAGCTTGGCCGTAGACAGGGGGCGATCACCCCTCCACTTT.

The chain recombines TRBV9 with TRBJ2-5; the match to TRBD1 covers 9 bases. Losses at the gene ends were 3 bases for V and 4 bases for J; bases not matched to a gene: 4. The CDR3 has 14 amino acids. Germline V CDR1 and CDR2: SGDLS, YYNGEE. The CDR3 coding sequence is TGTGCCAGCAGCGGGGGACAGGGAAGAGAGACCCAGTACTTC. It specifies CASSGGQGRETQYF.